The 29 T cell receptor beta chains in this list originate from one sample, sequenced in a study of PD-L1 blockade in urothelial cancer. Described time point: peripheral blood 6 weeks after treatment start. The method was immunoSEQ multiplex PCR; TCRdb's version includes in-frame clones alone and lacks a portion of them. The sample contains around 110,000 clones, around 89% of which appear only once. The sample was PBMCs, taken around atezolizumab (anti-PD-L1) treatment. The source of these receptors is a man aged 55 to 69 with urothelial cancer.

The CDR3 protein is CASSSATGAGYTF. The DNA of the CDR3 is TGTGCCAGCAGCTCAGCTACAGGGGCCGGCTACACCTTC. V gene TRBV7-9 combines with J gene TRBJ1-2; 7 nucleotides align to TRBD1. The CDR3 sequence is 13 residues long. Trimming took 4 bases from V and 8 from J; bases not matched to a gene: 7. Germline V gene sequence: CDR1 SEHNR, CDR2 FQNEAQ (reference sequence).

This clone was counted once. The gene calls are TRBV28 and TRBJ1-5, with D uncertain. Between the trimmed V and J ends, which lost 5 bases and 3 bases, there was a span of 11 bases. The CDR3 runs 14 residues. Germline V gene sequence: CDR1 MDHEN, CDR2 SYDVKM. This CDR3 reads CASSPSTSNQPQHF. The CDR3 DNA reads TGTGCCAGCAGTCCCAGTACCTCCAATCAGCCCCAGCATTTT.

The chain joins TRBV11-3 to TRBJ2-7, with 9 bases matching TRBD1. J gave up 6 bases and V 7 bases, and 10 bases lay outside the gene matches. This CDR3 region has 14 residues. The V gene's germline CDR1 is SGHNT and CDR2 YENEEA. DNA of the CDR3: TGTGCCAGCACCACAGGACAGGGGACGGTCGAGCAGTACTTC. Its protein is CASTTGQGTVEQYF.

This rearrangement joins TRBV9 to TRBJ2-7, with TRBD2 identical over 7 bases. The germline gives CDR1 SGDLS, CDR2 YYNGEE. V shed 0 bases, J shed 2 bases, and the junction held 5 bases outside the gene matches. This CDR3 has 15 residues. The CDR3 coding sequence is TGTGCCAGCAGCGTAGGGGAGGGAGGCCCCTACGAGCAGTACTTC. It codes for CASSVGEGGPYEQYF.

The chain links TRBV5-4 to TRBJ2-3; 13 nucleotides match TRBD2. The germline V gene encodes CDR1 SGHNT and CDR2 YYREEE (reference sequence). CDR3 size: 16 residues. Unmatched junction bases numbered 7, after V lost 2 bases and J lost 7 bases. The CDR3 DNA sequence: TGTGCCAGCAGCTTAACTAGCGGGGGGGCAGGGTATACGCAGTATTTT. Its protein is CASSLTSGGAGYTQYF.

J is TRBJ2-1 and V is TRBV9, with TRBD2 identical over 8 bases. CDR3 length: 16 amino acids. V lost 2 bases to trimming and J lost 4 bases; unmatched junction nucleotides: 8. Germline lookup yields CDR1 SGDLS and CDR2 YYNGEE. CDR3 residues: CASSVDGLALYNEQFF. CDR3 coding DNA: TGTGCCAGCAGCGTGGATGGACTAGCCCTATACAATGAGCAGTTCTTC. The whole variable domain, remainder taken from reference TRBV9 and TRBJ2-1, is DSGVTQTPKHLITATGQRVTLRCSPRSGDLSVYWYQQSLDQGLQFLIQYYNGEERAKGNILERFSAQQFPDLHSELNLSSLELGDSALYFCASSVDGLALYNEQFFGPGTRLTVL.

This clone was seen only once. A read error may produce the germline difference seen at one junction end. In DNA form, the CDR3 reads TGCGCCAGCAGGTTGGACAGGGTCTCTGGAAACACCATATATTTT. This gives the protein CASRLDRVSGNTIYF. This rearrangement joins TRBV5-1 to TRBJ1-3, with TRBD1 identical over 8 bases. The CDR3 is 15 residues long. Germline V gene data show CDR1 as SGHRS and CDR2 as YFSETQ.

The chain couples TRBV6-5 to TRBJ2-3, with 7 nucleotides matching TRBD1. V shed 2 bases, J shed 4 bases, and the junction held 6 bases outside the gene matches. The length of the CDR3 is 15 residues. Germline CDR1 and CDR2: MNHEY and SVGAGI. This CDR3 is CASSYLAGQADTQYF. For the CDR3, the DNA is TGTGCCAGCAGTTACCTGGCCGGACAGGCAGATACGCAGTATTTT.

The chain uses TRBV30 and TRBJ1-5; D is unresolved. This CDR3 contains 14 residues. CDR1 GTSNPN and CDR2 SVGIG come from the germline V gene (reference sequence). V was clipped by 0 bases and J by 0 bases, with 6 bases between them. CDR3 in amino acids: CAWSVPGSNQPQHF. The CDR3 region has the DNA TGTGCCTGGAGTGTACCAGGTAGCAATCAGCCCCAGCATTTT.

The chain joins TRBV28 to TRBJ1-5; no definite D call. This CDR3 has 13 residues. The germline V gene has CDR1 MDHEN and CDR2 SYDVKM. Trimming took off 8 bases at V and 3 bases at J, with 11 bases between the two ends. CDR3 bases: TGTGCCAGCCTATATCGCCCCAATCAGCCCCAGCATTTT. Its protein is CASLYRPNQPQHF. Combining the CDR3 with reference TRBV28 and TRBJ1-5 gives the whole variable domain DVKVTQSSRYLVKRTGEKVFLECVQDMDHENMFWYRQDPGLGLRLIYFSYDVKMKEKGDIPEGYSVSREKKERFSLILESASTNQTSMYLCASLYRPNQPQHFGDGTRLSIL.

The sample holds a few counts of this clone. The V and J genes are TRBV7-9 and TRBJ1-3; D is unresolved. This CDR3 is built from 15 residues. V was clipped by 4 bases and J by 0 bases, with 10 bases between them. Germline-derived CDR1 and CDR2 are SEHNR and FQNEAQ (reference sequence). In DNA, the CDR3 is TGTGCCAGCAGCTCGGGATCGTTCTCTGGAAACACCATATATTTT. Translation gives CASSSGSFSGNTIYF.

This clone appeared once. The chain joins TRBV6-5 to TRBJ1-2; TRBD1 aligns across 7 bases. Germline assignment: CDR1 MNHEY and CDR2 SVGAGI. This CDR3 comprises 14 residues. The ends lost 6 bases at V and 4 bases at J; junction bases unmatched: 8. Written as DNA, the CDR3 is TGTGCCAGCAGAGCAGACAGGGAGGCCTATGGCTACACCTTC. This sequence encodes CASRADREAYGYTF.

The chain links TRBV2 to TRBJ1-5; possible D gene TRBD1, 5 bases. Germline V gene sequence: CDR1 SNHLY, CDR2 FYNNEI. This CDR3 has 16 amino acids. The V end was cut by 2 bases, the J end by 0 bases, with 11 bases between. CDR3 sequence: CASSEIRGSSNQPQHF. CDR3 in DNA: TGTGCCAGCAGTGAAATTAGGGGAAGTAGCAATCAGCCCCAGCATTTT.

The rearrangement links TRBV7-2 to TRBJ2-7; TRBD1 matches at 9 bases. This CDR3 contains 15 residues. Trimming took 3 bases from V and 0 from J; bases not matched to a gene: 3. CDR1 and CDR2 from the germline V gene are SGHTA and FQGNSA. Written as DNA, the CDR3 is TGTGCCAGCAGCTTCTCGACAGGGGGCTCCTACGAGCAGTACTTC. Its protein product is CASSFSTGGSYEQYF.

The chain joins TRBV7-2 to TRBJ2-3; TRBD2 might be the D (6 bases). This CDR3 has 16 amino acids. With 2 bases removed from V and 1 base from J, the gap between germline ends came to 13 bases. Germline V lookup: CDR1 SGHTA, CDR2 FQGNSA. In DNA form, the CDR3 reads TGTGCCAGCAGCTTAATGTCTCGCGGGGGCACAGATACGCAGTATTTT. It specifies CASSLMSRGGTDTQYF.

V is TRBV5-6 and J is TRBJ1-2, with 7 bases fitting TRBD1. Germline loops: CDR1 SGHDT, CDR2 YYEEEE. The V gene end was trimmed by 3 bases and the J gene end by 5 bases; junction bases not matched to a gene: 4. The CDR3 is 13 amino acids. CDR3 region: CASSSGQIYGYTF. The CDR3 DNA reads TGTGCCAGCAGCTCGGGACAGATTTATGGCTACACCTTC.

The chain is built from TRBV5-5 and TRBJ1-1, with 7 bases aligning to TRBD1. Germline CDR1 reads SGHKS; CDR2 reads YYEKEE (reference sequence). After removal of 2 bases from V and 7 bases from J, the junction contained 5 bases not matched to a gene. This CDR3 region has 13 residues. CDR3 nucleotides: TGTGCCAGCAGCTTAAGACAGGGTCTTGAAGCTTTCTTT. Amino acids: CASSLRQGLEAFF. The variable domain in full, with the rest retrieved from reference TRBV5-5 and TRBJ1-1, is DAGVTQSPTHLIKTRGQQVTLRCSPISGHKSVSWYQQVLGQGPQFIFQYYEKEERGRGNFPDRFSARQFPNYSSELNVNALLLGDSALYLCASSLRQGLEAFFGQGTRLTVV.

The CDR3 loop is CASSDPRGQETQYF. Written as DNA, the CDR3 is TGTGCCAGCAGTGACCCCAGGGGGCAAGAGACCCAGTACTTC. This chain connects TRBV2 to TRBJ2-5; 7 bases are a match to TRBD1. V lost 3 bases, J lost 2 bases, and 3 bases stayed unmatched. CDR1 SNHLY and CDR2 FYNNEI come from the germline V gene. The CDR3 totals 14 residues.

The gene calls are TRBV18 and TRBJ2-5, with a weak D call TRBD1 (6 bases). The length of the CDR3 is 13 residues. CDR1 and CDR2 from the germline V gene are KGHSH and LQKENI. With 7 bases removed from V and 1 base from J, the gap between germline ends came to 10 bases. CDR3: CASFRGAQETQYF. For the CDR3, the DNA is TGTGCCAGCTTCAGGGGCGCCCAAGAGACCCAGTACTTC.

The chain couples TRBV19 to TRBJ2-7; TRBD2 matches 8 bases. After removal of 5 bases from V and 6 bases from J, the junction contained 9 bases not matched to a gene. The CDR3 contains 14 residues. Germline V gives CDR1 LNHDA, CDR2 SQIVND (reference sequence). The CDR3 coding sequence is TGTGCCAGTAGTTTGGCGGGAGGTCGCGGCGAGCAGTACTTC. As protein: CASSLAGGRGEQYF. The full variable domain, rest sourced from reference TRBV19 and TRBJ2-7, is DGGITQSPKYLFRKEGQNVTLSCEQNLNHDAMYWYRQDPGQGLRLIYYSQIVNDFQKGDIAEGYSVSREKKESFPLTVTSAQKNPTAFYLCASSLAGGRGEQYFGPGTRLTVT.

V usage is TRBV5-1 and J usage is TRBJ2-7; D is perhaps TRBD2 (6 bases). The CDR3 length is 12 residues. The V gene lost 5 bases and the J gene lost 1 base, with 7 bases spanning the gap. Per the germline V gene, CDR1 is SGHRS and CDR2 is YFSETQ. CDR3 amino acids: CASREGSYEQYF. The CDR3 DNA follows: TGCGCCAGCAGGGAGGGTTCCTACGAGCAGTACTTC.

The chain links TRBV19 to TRBJ2-5, with TRBD1 identical over 7 bases. The CDR3 has 16 residues. Germline V gene lookup returns CDR1 LNHDA and CDR2 SQIVND (reference sequence). Germline trimming cut 5 bases from V and 1 base from J; bases unmatched to any gene: 10. CDR3 region: CASSPQTGSFQETQYF. The CDR3, as DNA: TGTGCCAGTAGTCCACAGACAGGGTCCTTCCAAGAGACCCAGTACTTC.

This clone was seen once. V gene TRBV7-6 combines with J gene TRBJ2-3; 9 bases line up with TRBD2. With V trimmed by 4 bases and J by 1 base, 15 bases remained unmatched. In germline, CDR1 is SGHVS, CDR2 FNYEAQ. The CDR3 loop spans 19 amino acids. This CDR3 is CASSSAADSGGRGTDTQYF. DNA of the CDR3: TGTGCCAGCAGCTCCGCTGCTGATAGCGGGGGCCGGGGCACAGATACGCAGTATTTT.

The chain employs TRBV11-3 and TRBJ1-4; 8 nucleotides line up with TRBD1. The CDR3 is made up of 15 amino acids. Germline V gives CDR1 SGHNT, CDR2 YENEEA. Trimming at V came to 5 bases and at J to 3 bases, leaving 5 bases not matched to a gene. The CDR3 sequence is CASSDYRGSNEKLFF. The CDR3 nucleotides read TGTGCCAGCAGCGACTACAGGGGGTCTAATGAAAAACTGTTTTTT.

The rearrangement joins TRBV7-2 to TRBJ1-1; D is unresolved. Trimming took off 2 bases at V and 5 bases at J, with 12 bases between the two ends. Per germline, CDR1 SGHTA and CDR2 FQGNSA. The CDR3 length is 14 residues. DNA of the CDR3: TGTGCCAGCAGCTTATCCTCTACGGGGACTGAAGCTTTCTTT. Translation gives CASSLSSTGTEAFF.

Only one count was recorded for this clone. The chain recombines TRBV7-2 with TRBJ2-1; weak D call: TRBD1 (6 bases). The CDR3 contains 15 residues. CDR1 is SGHTA and CDR2 is FQGNSA in the germline V gene. Trimming took 5 bases from V and 2 from J, leaving 13 bases between them. The CDR3 here is CASSPSGTTYNEQFF. CDR3 in DNA: TGTGCCAGCAGCCCGTCCGGGACAACCTACAATGAGCAGTTCTTC.

The gene calls are TRBV5-1 and TRBJ1-3; TRBD1 aligns across 7 bases. The CDR3 is 16 residues long. Germline V lookup: CDR1 SGHRS, CDR2 YFSETQ. J lost 0 bases, V lost 5 bases, and 8 bases had no gene match. The CDR3 here is CASSFDRENSGNTIYF. The CDR3 bases are TGCGCCAGCAGTTTTGACAGGGAAAACTCTGGAAACACCATATATTTT.

The J gene is TRBJ2-3, the V gene TRBV7-9; 8 bases are a match to TRBD2. V gave up 2 bases and J gave up 2 bases; unmatched junction bases: 12. This CDR3 is 18 amino acids long. Germline values: CDR1 SEHNR, CDR2 FQNEAQ (reference sequence). The CDR3 spells CASSLLFGSGTDTDTQYF. DNA for the CDR3: TGTGCCAGCAGCTTACTCTTTGGTAGCGGGACGGACACAGATACGCAGTATTTT.

This clone was seen once. The rearrangement uses TRBV19 and TRBJ2-4; 8 nucleotides match TRBD1. Looked up from germline, CDR1 is LNHDA and CDR2 is SQIVND (reference sequence). There are 16 residues in the CDR3. Trimming took 5 bases from V and 3 from J; bases not matched to a gene: 9. The CDR3, as DNA: TGTGCCAGTAGTGCCAGGGGGCTAGAGCACAAAAACATTCAGTACTTC. Translating it yields CASSARGLEHKNIQYF.